This section outlines one T cell receptor beta chain sequence together with its context. Assembly of TCR beta libraries relied on iRepertoire HTBI primers together with Arm-PCR of CDR3 regions. TCRdb redid the calling of the multiplex PCR reads with MiXCR, one entry per CDR3 protein. The data show a few hundred thousand distinct CDR3 sequences, with around 22% seen just once and about a quarter held by the top ten. Germline CDR1 and CDR2: LNHDA and SQIVND (reference sequence). The ends were cut back, 3 bases at V and 4 bases at J, with 9 bases in the middle. The CDR3 has 14 residues. Time point given: persistent/refractory GD, antithyroid drugs over 5 years with positive TRAb. PBMC RNA was the source of the TCR library. This sample stems from a study of regulatory T cells in long-lasting Graves disease.

The rearrangement joins TRBV19 to TRBJ1-4, with D maybe TRBD1 (6 bases). This TCR derives from a female donor with Graves disease. Sequencing used peripheral blood mononuclear cells (PBMCs), obtained when the disease was refractory, from a patient treated with antithyroid drugs. In DNA, the CDR3 is TGTGCCAGTAGTATCAGGGGTTATAATGAAAAACTGTTTTTT. The encoded protein is CASSIRGYNEKLFF. The variable domain in full, with the rest retrieved from reference TRBV19 and TRBJ1-4, is DGGITQSPKYLFRKEGQNVTLSCEQNLNHDAMYWYRQDPGQGLRLIYYSQIVNDFQKGDIAEGYSVSREKKESFPLTVTSAQKNPTAFYLCASSIRGYNEKLFFGSGTQLSVL.